This T cell receptor beta chain stems from a study of shared clonotypes between healthy human individuals. Overall study findings and caveats: Sampling covered nothing but blood. Tissue TCR repertoires likely differ from those found in blood.

Only CD45RO-negative cells positively selected for CCR7 counted as naive CD8 cells, so terminally differentiated effector memory CD45RA+ cells were excluded. The protocol was immunoSEQ multiplex PCR, while the TCRdb copy is restricted to in-frame clones and leaves out a portion. The repertoire consists of about 2.1 million clones, with about 93% occurring once and the leading ten covering around 1.8%. In the case of this clone: Its antigen is unidentified.

Germline V CDR1 and CDR2: MNHEY, SMNVEV (reference sequence). The CDR3 consists of 12 residues. Between the trimmed V and J ends, which lost 6 bases and 11 bases, there was a span of 17 bases. The chain joins TRBV27 to TRBJ2-7; D possibly uses TRBD1 or TRBD2 (5 bases each). The sample taken for sequencing was naive CD8+ T cells from PBMCs. The TCR originated in a man aged 18 to 30 in good health. Some clones in this sample may be carry-over from other donors' samples. The DNA for the CDR3 is TGTGCCAGCAGGGGGACCGAATCCAGTGAGTACTTC. Translated, it gives CASRGTESSEYF.